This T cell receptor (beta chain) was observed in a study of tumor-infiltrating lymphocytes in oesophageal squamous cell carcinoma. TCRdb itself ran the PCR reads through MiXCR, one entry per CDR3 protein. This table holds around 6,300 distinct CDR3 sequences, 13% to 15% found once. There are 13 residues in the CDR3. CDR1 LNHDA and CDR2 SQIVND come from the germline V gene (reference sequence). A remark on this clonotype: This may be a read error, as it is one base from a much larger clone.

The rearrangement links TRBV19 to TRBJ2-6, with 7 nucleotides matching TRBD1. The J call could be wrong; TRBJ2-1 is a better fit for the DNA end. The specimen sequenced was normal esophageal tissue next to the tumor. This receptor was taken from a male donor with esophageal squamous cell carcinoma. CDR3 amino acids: CASSMVGGAEQFF. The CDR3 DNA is TGTGCCAGTAGTATGGTAGGGGGCGCCGAGCAGTTCTTC.